These 27 T cell receptor beta chains were all obtained from the same sample, sequenced in a study of cytomegalovirus exposure and HLA in healthy donors. The data were produced by immunoSEQ multiplex PCR, yet TCRdb's version contains in-frame clones alone and is incomplete. The data contain about 140,000 clones, about 86% of them singletons. The sequencing input was PBMCs. These receptors were obtained from a man between 18 and 35 years old in good health and CMV-seronegative.

V gene TRBV5-1 combines with J gene TRBJ1-4, with D perhaps TRBD1 (5 bases). Germline lookup yields CDR1 SGHRS and CDR2 YFSETQ. Trimming left V 4 bases short and J 5 bases short, with 9 bases between. The CDR3 runs 13 residues. CDR3 amino acids: CASSPRTNEKLFF. The DNA for the CDR3 is TGCGCCAGCAGCCCACGGACAAATGAAAAACTGTTTTTT.

The rearrangement joins TRBV18 to TRBJ2-7, with D uncertain. V lost 3 bases and J lost 2, with 8 bases in between. CDR3 size: 13 residues. Germline V CDR1 and CDR2: KGHSH, LQKENI. The CDR3 sequence is CASSPSRAYEQYF. Written as DNA, the CDR3 is TGTGCCAGCTCACCTTCCCGAGCCTACGAGCAGTACTTC.

The chain links TRBV6-5 to TRBJ1-2, with 8 positions matching TRBD1. Trimming removed 10 bases from V and 8 bases from J; junction bases left unmatched: 18. The CDR3 loop spans 15 amino acids. The germline V gene has CDR1 MNHEY and CDR2 SVGAGI. DNA of the CDR3: TGTGCCACCCTCAGCCCAAGACAGGGGAGGATAGGCTACACCTTC. Translation: CATLSPRQGRIGYTF.

Concerning this clone: Other DNA sequences within the sample encode an identical CDR3. For the CDR3, the DNA is TGTGCCACAGGGGAACTTGGGAGTACTGAAGCTTTCTTT. This gives the protein CATGELGSTEAFF. The chain uses TRBV10-3 and TRBJ1-1; perhaps TRBD1 as D (6 bases). This CDR3 is built from 13 residues. The germline V gene encodes CDR1 ENHRY and CDR2 SYGVKD. Trimming stripped 10 bases from V and 5 bases from J, with 17 bases between.

The rearrangement links TRBV6-1 to TRBJ2-7, with D tentatively TRBD2 (7 bases). Germline V gene lookup returns CDR1 MNHNS and CDR2 SASEGT. Trimming shortened V by 3 bases and J by 4 bases, and 13 bases separated the two germline ends. The length of the CDR3 is 14 residues. CDR3 nucleotide sequence: TGTGCCAGCAGTGAGGGGGGGGCCTTTTACGAGCAGTACTTC. Translating gives CASSEGGAFYEQYF.

This clone occurred a few times. The chain recombines TRBV9 with TRBJ2-6; D not certain. CDR3 length equals 17 residues. The V end was cut by 0 bases, the J end by 0 bases, with 10 bases between. Germline V gene sequence: CDR1 SGDLS, CDR2 YYNGEE. The CDR3 is CASSVGAESSGANVLTF. The CDR3 DNA reads as TGTGCCAGCAGCGTAGGGGCAGAGAGCTCTGGGGCCAACGTCCTGACTTTC.

This chain connects TRBV7-2 to TRBJ1-3; no clear D. Germline V lookup: CDR1 SGHTA, CDR2 FQGNSA. V shed 7 bases and J shed 4 bases, with 17 bases lying between them. The CDR3 has 15 amino acids. CDR3 loop: CASTQRAGSGNTIYF. CDR3 coding DNA: TGTGCCAGCACCCAGAGGGCGGGGTCGGGAAACACCATATATTTT. Drawing the rest from reference TRBV7-2 and TRBJ1-3, the complete variable domain is GAGVSQSPSNKVTEKGKDVELRCDPISGHTALYWYRQSLGQGLEFLIYFQGNSAPDKSGLPSDRFSAERTGGSVSTLTIQRTQQEDSAVYLCASTQRAGSGNTIYFGEGSWLTVV.

V gene TRBV5-4 combines with J gene TRBJ2-1, with 11 bases aligning to TRBD2. Germline assignment: CDR1 SGHNT and CDR2 YYREEE (reference sequence). The CDR3 runs 16 residues. The V segment lost 0 bases and the J segment 4 bases; nucleotides outside the gene matches: 3. This chain's CDR3 is CASSLAGTSGYNEQFF. The CDR3 region has the DNA TGTGCCAGCAGCTTGGCCGGGACTAGCGGTTACAATGAGCAGTTCTTC.

This sequence joins TRBV6-1 and TRBJ2-2; 9 bases line up with TRBD2. Trimming took 4 bases from V and 5 from J; bases not matched to a gene: 14. This CDR3 is 18 amino acids long. Looked up from germline, CDR1 is MNHNS and CDR2 is SASEGT. DNA for the CDR3: TGTGCCAGCAGTGCGCTAGGTCAGGCGGGAGGGGATACCGGGGAGCTGTTTTTT. This sequence encodes CASSALGQAGGDTGELFF.

The chain uses TRBV19 and TRBJ2-2; D not certain. Germline CDR1 LNHDA, CDR2 SQIVND (reference sequence). The CDR3 runs 18 residues. Trimming stripped 1 base from V and 5 bases from J, with 20 bases between. The CDR3 DNA sequence: TGTGCCAGTAGTATAGGTCAGCGTTACCCCACCGCTACCGGGGAGCTGTTTTTT. Amino acid sequence: CASSIGQRYPTATGELFF. Full variable domain (rest looked up from reference TRBV19 and TRBJ2-2): DGGITQSPKYLFRKEGQNVTLSCEQNLNHDAMYWYRQDPGQGLRLIYYSQIVNDFQKGDIAEGYSVSREKKESFPLTVTSAQKNPTAFYLCASSIGQRYPTATGELFFGEGSRLTVL.

The gene calls are TRBV5-4 and TRBJ2-1; 12 bases fit TRBD2. Germline V gene sequence: CDR1 SGHNT, CDR2 YYREEE (reference sequence). The V and J ends lost 3 bases and 10 bases, in that order; junction bases with no gene match: 8. The CDR3 has 15 amino acids. The CDR3 sequence: CASSSRTSGTQEQFF. The CDR3 region has the DNA TGTGCCAGCAGCTCGCGGACTAGCGGGACTCAGGAGCAGTTCTTC. Using reference TRBV5-4 and TRBJ2-1 for the parts outside the CDR3, the full variable domain is ETGVTQSPTHLIKTRGQQVTLRCSSQSGHNTVSWYQQALGQGPQFIFQYYREEENGRGNFPPRFSGLQFPNYSSELNVNALELDDSALYLCASSSRTSGTQEQFFGPGTRLTVL.

The V and J genes are TRBV10-3 and TRBJ2-1; 9 bases map to TRBD2. The CDR3 spans 17 residues. The J segment lost 4 bases and the V segment lost 0 bases, leaving 7 bases of the junction unmatched. The germline V gene encodes CDR1 ENHRY and CDR2 SYGVKD. CDR3 in amino acids: CAISESSIAGGYNEQFF. The DNA of the CDR3 is TGTGCCATCAGTGAGTCGTCCATTGCGGGGGGGTACAATGAGCAGTTCTTC.

There are many counts of this clone. The chain joins TRBV7-2 to TRBJ2-7; D unclear. The V end was cut by 0 bases, the J end by 6 bases, with 9 bases between. Germline CDR1 SGHTA, CDR2 FQGNSA. This CDR3 comprises 13 residues. CDR3 loop: CASSLALRGEQYF. The DNA of the CDR3 is TGTGCCAGCAGCTTAGCGCTGCGTGGCGAGCAGTACTTC.

The chain joins TRBV6-5 to TRBJ2-2, with unresolved D. Trimming took off 2 bases at V and 4 bases at J, with 8 bases between the two ends. The CDR3 consists of 14 residues. Per germline, CDR1 MNHEY and CDR2 SVGAGI. The CDR3 nucleotides read TGTGCCAGCAGTTACCGCTGGGCCACCGGGGAGCTGTTTTTT. Its translation: CASSYRWATGELFF.

This sequence joins TRBV7-8 and TRBJ2-1, with 7 bases aligning to TRBD1. CDR1 and CDR2 from the germline V gene are SGHVS and FQNEAQ. The junction had 13 bases not matched to a gene; V was cut back by 1 base and J by 7 bases. This CDR3 is 17 amino acids long. The CDR3, as DNA: TGTGCCAGCAGCTTAGGTTGGCGTGGACAGGCGAGAAATGAGCAGTTCTTC. Protein: CASSLGWRGQARNEQFF.

The rearrangement links TRBV4-3 to TRBJ1-4; no clear D. Germline V CDR1 and CDR2: LGHNA, YSLEER. V was shortened by 0 bases and J by 8 bases, with 19 bases between the two germline ends. CDR3 size: 17 residues. In nucleotides, the CDR3 is TGCGCCAGCAGCCAAGAGGAGACGATAAGGGCGGGAGAAAAACTGTTTTTT. Protein: CASSQEETIRAGEKLFF.

The chain joins TRBV28 to TRBJ2-1; D may be TRBD2 (8 bases). The length of the CDR3 is 20 residues. Germline CDR1 is MDHEN and CDR2 is SYDVKM. The V end lost 5 bases, the J end lost 2 bases, and 28 bases lay between the germline ends. The CDR3 protein is CASSQLQGQRERVAYNEQFF. The CDR3 bases are TGTGCCAGCAGTCAACTACAGGGGCAGCGGGAGAGGGTTGCCTACAATGAGCAGTTCTTC.

The chain combines TRBV9 with TRBJ2-1; TRBD2 aligns across 7 bases. Germline V lookup: CDR1 SGDLS, CDR2 YYNGEE. V shed 1 base and J 3 bases; nucleotides not matched to a gene: 7. The CDR3 extends over 16 amino acids. For the CDR3, the DNA is TGTGCCAGCAGCGTAAGATCTAGCGGTCTCTACAATGAGCAGTTCTTC. Translation: CASSVRSSGLYNEQFF.

The CDR3 spells CASSPGTGVQYEQYF. CDR3 nucleotides: TGTGCCAGCTCACCTGGGACAGGGGTCCAATACGAGCAGTACTTC. V usage is TRBV18 and J usage is TRBJ2-7; 10 bases match TRBD1. CDR3 length: 15 amino acids. From germline, CDR1 is KGHSH and CDR2 LQKENI. Losses at the gene ends were 3 bases for V and 4 bases for J; bases not matched to a gene: 6.

J is TRBJ1-6 and V is TRBV19; TRBD1 agrees at 9 bases. The V segment lost 6 bases and the J segment 0 bases; nucleotides outside the gene matches: 9. This CDR3 has 18 amino acids. Germline V lookup: CDR1 LNHDA, CDR2 SQIVND (reference sequence). The CDR3 nucleotides read TGTGCCAGTAGGAGGACAGGGGTCAGGAGCTCCTATAATTCACCCCTCCACTTT. Translation: CASRRTGVRSSYNSPLHF. Full variable domain (outside the CDR3, taken from reference TRBV19 and TRBJ1-6): DGGITQSPKYLFRKEGQNVTLSCEQNLNHDAMYWYRQDPGQGLRLIYYSQIVNDFQKGDIAEGYSVSREKKESFPLTVTSAQKNPTAFYLCASRRTGVRSSYNSPLHFGNGTRLTVT.

The J gene is TRBJ1-2, the V gene TRBV15; 9 bases map to TRBD1. The CDR3 length is 17 residues. J lost 6 bases, V lost 0 bases, and 11 bases had no gene match. The germline V gene has CDR1 LNHNV and CDR2 YYDKDF (reference sequence). CDR3 sequence reads: CATSRDTRDRAGNGYTF. The CDR3 region has the DNA TGTGCCACCAGCAGAGATACCCGGGACAGGGCGGGGAATGGCTACACCTTC.

The chain combines TRBV28 with TRBJ2-1; D unclear. Trimming pared 6 bases from V and 8 bases from J, leaving 11 bases between. CDR1 MDHEN and CDR2 SYDVKM come from the germline V gene. CDR3 length: 12 amino acids. The CDR3, as DNA: TGTGCCAGCAGCCCGAGCATCTATGAGCAGTTCTTC. It translates to CASSPSIYEQFF.

In DNA form, the CDR3 reads TGTGCCAGCAGCCTACGGACTAGCGGGGGGGCGAACACCGGGGAGCTGTTTTTT. It is translated as CASSLRTSGGANTGELFF. V is TRBV7-6 and J is TRBJ2-2, with TRBD2 matching 15 bases. The CDR3 is 18 amino acids. Germline V gene sequence: CDR1 SGHVS, CDR2 FNYEAQ. V lost 5 bases and J lost 0; bases outside the gene matches: 4. The whole variable domain, filled in from reference TRBV7-6 and TRBJ2-2, reads GAGVSQSPRYKVTKRGQDVALRCDPISGHVSLYWYRQALGQGPEFLTYFNYEAQQDKSGLPNDRFSAERPEGSISTLTIQRTEQRDSAMYRCASSLRTSGGANTGELFFGEGSRLTVL.

This chain uses TRBV11-2 with TRBJ1-1; D is unclear. Germline-derived CDR1 and CDR2 are SGHAT and FQNNGV. Between the trimmed V and J ends, which lost 1 base and 1 base, there was a span of 7 bases. The CDR3 has 14 amino acids. In nucleotides, the CDR3 is TGTGCCAGCAGCTTAGGATCGGGGAACACTGAAGCTTTCTTT. Translating it yields CASSLGSGNTEAFF.

This clone was seen only once. The V and J genes are TRBV6-4 and TRBJ2-2, with 8 bases lining up with TRBD1. CDR1 MRHNA and CDR2 SNTAGT come from the germline V gene. The CDR3 totals 14 residues. The trim removed 3 bases at V and 3 bases at J, leaving 0 bases unmatched. CDR3 coding DNA: TGTGCCAGCAGTGAGGGACAGGACACCGGGGAGCTGTTTTTT. This gives the protein CASSEGQDTGELFF.

V usage is TRBV6-1 and J usage is TRBJ2-6; 11 bases line up with TRBD2. Per the germline V gene, CDR1 is MNHNS and CDR2 is SASEGT. CDR3 length equals 20 residues. With V trimmed by 1 base and J by 0 bases, 8 bases remained unmatched. CDR3 residues: CASSEVIAGGFSSGANVLTF. CDR3 DNA sequence: TGTGCCAGCAGTGAAGTGATAGCGGGAGGGTTCTCCTCTGGGGCCAACGTCCTGACTTTC.

J is TRBJ1-2 and V is TRBV5-6; D remains unclear. Germline CDR1 and CDR2: SGHDT and YYEEEE. The CDR3 covers 14 residues. V was cut by 3 bases and J by 7 bases, with 16 bases left in between. CDR3 loop: CASSSAGYLLGYTF. The CDR3 coding sequence is TGTGCCAGCAGCTCCGCGGGGTACCTCCTTGGCTACACCTTC. The full variable domain, its missing parts supplied by reference TRBV5-6 and TRBJ1-2, is DAGVTQSPTHLIKTRGQQVTLRCSPKSGHDTVSWYQQALGQGPQFIFQYYEEEERQRGNFPDRFSGHQFPNYSSELNVNALLLGDSALYLCASSSAGYLLGYTFGSGTRLTVV.